The 20 T cell receptor beta chains below were found in one sample sequenced in a study of immune cell composition in non-small cell lung cancer. Method: immunoSEQ multiplex PCR; TCRdb's copy keeps in-frame clones and lacks some. The data contain 4,000 to 5,000 clones, about 80% of them seen just once; the ten biggest clones take up roughly 15%. The sequenced sample was lung tumor tissue. These receptors all stem from a human donor with non-small cell lung cancer.

V is TRBV5-6 and J is TRBJ2-5, with 10 bases that match TRBD1. With 6 bases clipped from V and 5 bases from J, the junction kept 13 bases outside the gene matches. Germline-derived CDR1 and CDR2 are SGHDT and YYEEEE. There are 16 residues in the CDR3. CDR3 nucleotides: TGTGCCAGCATCGGCCGGGACAGGGGTTTCTCTGAGACCCAGTACTTC. The encoded protein is CASIGRDRGFSETQYF.

The chain carries TRBV6-5 and TRBJ1-5, with D hard to call. Germline V CDR1 and CDR2: MNHEY, SVGAGI. This CDR3 has 12 residues. The germline V and J ends were trimmed by 6 bases and 9 bases, with 12 bases remaining between them. In nucleotides, the CDR3 is TGTGCCAGCAGCCATACCGGTTCGCCCCAGCATTTT. Amino acids: CASSHTGSPQHF.

The V gene is TRBV30, the J gene TRBJ1-2; perhaps TRBD1 as D (5 bases). The germline V gene has CDR1 GTSNPN and CDR2 SVGIG (reference sequence). Trimming left V 3 bases short and J 6 bases short, with 14 bases between. The CDR3 has 13 residues. The CDR3 region is CAWSRLGGHGYTF. CDR3 coding DNA: TGTGCCTGGAGCCGACTGGGGGGACATGGCTACACCTTC.

V is TRBV27 and J is TRBJ2-7; weak D call: TRBD1 (5 bases). Trimming shortened V by 5 bases and J by 6 bases, and 14 bases separated the two germline ends. The CDR3 is 13 amino acids. Germline-derived CDR1 and CDR2 are MNHEY and SMNVEV (reference sequence). CDR3 loop: CASSMPGFLEQYF. In DNA, the CDR3 is TGTGCCAGCAGTATGCCAGGGTTCCTCGAGCAGTACTTC.

The chain employs TRBV19 and TRBJ1-1; the match to TRBD1 covers 8 bases. With 7 bases clipped from V and 3 bases from J, the junction kept 10 bases outside the gene matches. The V gene's germline CDR1 is LNHDA and CDR2 SQIVND (reference sequence). This CDR3 is 15 amino acids long. CDR3 sequence (DNA): TGTGCCAGTAAGTCCAGGGGGCTTGTGGACACTGAAGCTTTCTTT. Translation gives CASKSRGLVDTEAFF.

The V call is TRBV10-3, the J call TRBJ2-7, with D possibly TRBD2 on 6 matching bases. Germline V gene sequence: CDR1 ENHRY, CDR2 SYGVKD. Trimming took 2 bases from V and 6 from J, leaving 17 bases between them. This CDR3 has 15 amino acids. In DNA form, the CDR3 reads TGTGCCATCAGTGAGAAGGGACGGAGGGATGGCGAGCAGTACTTC. Amino acid sequence: CAISEKGRRDGEQYF.

The sample holds one count of this clone. The V gene is TRBV10-3, the J gene TRBJ2-7; 7 bases fit TRBD1. J lost 0 bases, V lost 6 bases, and 5 bases had no gene match. The CDR3 spans 14 residues. Germline V lookup: CDR1 ENHRY, CDR2 SYGVKD. CDR3 sequence (DNA): TGTGCCATCAGCAGGGACAGATCCTCCTACGAGCAGTACTTC. It codes for CAISRDRSSYEQYF.

The CDR3 sequence: CASSLGASAYNEQFF. CDR3 in DNA: TGTGCCAGCAGCTTAGGGGCTAGCGCCTACAATGAGCAGTTCTTC. The chain uses TRBV7-3 and TRBJ2-1, with D maybe TRBD2 (6 bases). Trimming stripped 2 bases from V and 2 bases from J, with 10 bases between. The germline V gene encodes CDR1 SGHTA and CDR2 FQGTGA. This CDR3 contains 15 residues.

By proportion, this clone is medium-sized. This chain uses TRBV10-3 with TRBJ1-1, with D unresolved. Trimming took 4 bases from V and 5 from J, leaving 14 bases between them. Germline CDR1 is ENHRY and CDR2 is SYGVKD. This CDR3 region has 14 residues. Here the CDR3 DNA reads TGTGCCATCAGTGCAGATGGGCGAGGGACTGAAGCTTTCTTT. This gives the protein CAISADGRGTEAFF.

The chain combines TRBV18 with TRBJ2-3, with no clear D. Trimming shortened V by 3 bases and J by 2 bases, and 3 bases separated the two germline ends. From germline, CDR1 is KGHSH and CDR2 LQKENI. The CDR3 spans 12 residues. The CDR3 nucleotides are TGTGCCAGCTCACCCTTCACAGATACGCAGTATTTT. Its translation: CASSPFTDTQYF.

This chain joins TRBV2 and TRBJ1-6, with 8 bases aligning to TRBD1. With V trimmed by 5 bases and J by 7 bases, 7 bases remained unmatched. The CDR3 extends over 15 amino acids. Germline V lookup: CDR1 SNHLY, CDR2 FYNNEI. The chain's CDR3 is CASSPRTGLNSPLHF. The CDR3 coding sequence is TGTGCCAGCAGTCCCCGGACAGGGTTGAATTCACCCCTCCACTTT.

This clone is labeled as large. For the CDR3, the DNA is TGTGCCAGTAGTCCTCAGCGGGGGGGGCAGATTGAGCAGTTCTTC. Residues: CASSPQRGGQIEQFF. V gene TRBV19 combines with J gene TRBJ2-1; 10 bases match TRBD2. The CDR3 loop spans 15 amino acids. Per the germline V gene, CDR1 is LNHDA and CDR2 is SQIVND (reference sequence). Losses at the gene ends were 5 bases for V and 9 bases for J; bases not matched to a gene: 10.

The chain links TRBV28 to TRBJ1-2, with TRBD1 matching over 7 bases. The germline gives CDR1 MDHEN, CDR2 SYDVKM. With V trimmed by 7 bases and J by 3 bases, 5 bases remained unmatched. The CDR3 runs 13 residues. The DNA for the CDR3 is TGTGCCAGCACCAACAGGGGTTACTATGGCTACACCTTC. Translating gives CASTNRGYYGYTF.

This clone was detected only a few times. The J gene is TRBJ1-1, the V gene TRBV28; weak D call: TRBD1 (5 bases). V was clipped by 6 bases and J by 3 bases, with 17 bases between them. The germline gives CDR1 MDHEN, CDR2 SYDVKM. CDR3 size: 15 residues. CDR3 in DNA: TGTGCCAGCAGCCCGAACAGGAACCGGGACACTGAAGCTTTCTTT. As protein: CASSPNRNRDTEAFF.

The chain couples TRBV2 to TRBJ2-2; a possible D gene is TRBD1 (5 bases). Trimming removed 6 bases at V and 1 base at J, with 9 bases between. Germline CDR1 and CDR2: SNHLY and FYNNEI. The CDR3 consists of 14 residues. The CDR3 region is CASRFDRNTGELFF. The CDR3 region has the DNA TGTGCCAGCAGATTTGACAGGAACACCGGGGAGCTGTTTTTT.

The chain has TRBV19 and TRBJ2-2; 7 bases align to TRBD1. This CDR3 spans 16 amino acids. CDR1 LNHDA and CDR2 SQIVND come from the germline V gene (reference sequence). Trimming at V came to 3 bases and at J to 4 bases, leaving 8 bases not matched to a gene. This chain's CDR3 is CASSIQGVVTTGELFF. The CDR3 DNA sequence: TGTGCCAGTAGTATTCAGGGGGTAGTGACCACCGGGGAGCTGTTTTTT.

This chain links TRBV6-1 with TRBJ1-4, with TRBD1 matching 9 bases. The V gene end was trimmed by 2 bases and the J gene end by 7 bases; junction bases not matched to a gene: 5. The germline V gene has CDR1 MNHNS and CDR2 SASEGT. The CDR3 consists of 15 residues. The CDR3 sequence is CASSEPGQGGEKLFF. The CDR3 DNA reads as TGTGCCAGCAGTGAACCGGGACAGGGAGGTGAAAAACTGTTTTTT.

This CDR3 reads CASSLGTGLDTQYF. The CDR3 region has the DNA TGTGCCAGCAGCTTGGGGACAGGGCTAGATACGCAGTATTTT. The J gene is TRBJ2-3, the V gene TRBV11-3; 9 nucleotides agree with TRBD1. Trimming at V came to 3 bases and at J to 5 bases, leaving 3 bases not matched to a gene. Germline CDR1 is SGHNT and CDR2 is YENEEA. CDR3 length: 14 amino acids.

This clone has just a few counts. This chain joins TRBV10-3 and TRBJ1-2, with D maybe TRBD1 (6 bases). The ends were cut back, 3 bases at V and 4 bases at J, with 12 bases in the middle. CDR3 size: 14 residues. Looked up from germline, CDR1 is ENHRY and CDR2 is SYGVKD. The CDR3 loop is CAISDLGGAYGYTF. The CDR3 nucleotides are TGTGCCATCAGTGACTTAGGGGGGGCCTATGGCTACACCTTC.

The rearrangement links TRBV5-1 to TRBJ1-2; 10 positions match TRBD1. Looked up from germline, CDR1 is SGHRS and CDR2 is YFSETQ. The CDR3 length is 15 residues. V shed 1 base, J shed 3 bases, and the junction held 3 bases outside the gene matches. DNA of the CDR3: TGCGCCAGCAGCTTGAGCGGGACAGGGGACTATGGCTACACCTTC. Amino acid sequence: CASSLSGTGDYGYTF.